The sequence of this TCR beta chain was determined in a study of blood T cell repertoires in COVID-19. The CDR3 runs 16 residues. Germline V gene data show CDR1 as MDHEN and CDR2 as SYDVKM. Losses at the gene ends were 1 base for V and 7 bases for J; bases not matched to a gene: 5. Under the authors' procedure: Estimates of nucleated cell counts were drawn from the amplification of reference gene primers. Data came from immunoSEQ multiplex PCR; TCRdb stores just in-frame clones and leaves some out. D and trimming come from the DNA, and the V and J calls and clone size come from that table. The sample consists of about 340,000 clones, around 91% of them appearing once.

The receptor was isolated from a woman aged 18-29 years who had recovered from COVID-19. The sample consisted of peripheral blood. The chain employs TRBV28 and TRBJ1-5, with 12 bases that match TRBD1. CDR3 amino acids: CASSLYGTGGGQPQHF. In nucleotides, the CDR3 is TGTGCCAGCAGTTTATACGGGACAGGGGGCGGACAGCCCCAGCATTTT.